The present entry profiles one T cell receptor (beta chain) with its context. This clone has only a few counts. Its cognate antigen has yet to be identified. Qualities for individual bases were not recorded, and no much larger clone is one base off. The sample is drawn from a study of brain T cells in children with intractable seizures (dated by TCRdb to about 2021). In terms of the full investigation: Resected brain tissue from about 50 pediatric epilepsy surgery cases was initially screened for immune gene transcripts with a NanoString immunology panel. Among the roughly 12 selected surgery cases, eight also had pre-surgery blood sequenced, leaving four with brain tissue only. Results and caveats for the whole study, not just this receptor: Because sequencing depth differed between pre- and post-surgery blood, the absence of clones from the pre-surgery sample may reflect undersampling. The patients' HCMV serostatus was not known, and viral specificity was inferred solely from CDR3 sequence similarity.

Taken with the paper, the label for time point translates to: blood from clinic visit 5 months post-surgery; TSC patient then seizure free. Surgery cases with the highest brain T cell transcript signatures were selected for TCR beta chain sequencing of brain tissue and, where available, blood. Before surgery, patients had received at least one anti-epileptic drug. TCR-sequenced patients were children with drug-resistant epilepsy due to tuberous sclerosis complex, focal cortical dysplasia, Rasmussen encephalitis or hemimegalencephaly. The Monarch genomic DNA purification kit was used to extract bulk genomic DNA from unsorted brain tissue and from whole blood. V trim: 1 base; J trim: 6 bases; unmatched bases: 6. The CDR3 covers 15 residues, taking in both the cysteine and the phenylalanine. Only CDR3 DNA is held: 45 bases, read in frame from base 1. According to the germline V gene (reference sequence), CDR1 reads LNHNV and CDR2 reads YYDKDF.

The immunoSEQ assay was used to generate TCR beta chain sequences from genomic DNA. The authors processed their data as follows. CDR3 sequences not starting with the conserved framework cysteine at position 104 were manually removed. To get clonality, the normalized Shannon's Diversity Index was subtracted from one, giving values from 0 (maximal diversity) to 1 (oligoclonal). Chi-squared comparison-of-proportions tests were used to check whether the frequency of the same CDR3 differed between samples, for example brain versus blood. Public clonotypes were found by searching immuneACCESS, and the VDJdb browser was used to assess similarity to known antiviral clonotypes. This is the immuneACCESS table as TCRdb keeps it, with only in-frame sequences that have V and J called. A part of the clones is gone; compared with another copy, unresolved V genes explain less than half, and the rest is unexplained. The V and J calls and clone size come from that table; D and trimming were worked out from the DNA. Counted in this sample were 340,000 or so clones; over 90% of them appeared once. The ten most abundant clones make up 5% to 7% of the sample.

This chain joins TRBV15 to TRBJ2-7, with 10 bases matching TRBD2. The material sequenced was peripheral blood, taken 4 to 5 months after surgery. This clonotype was obtained from a boy less than two years old with tuberous sclerosis and intractable seizures. In nucleotides, the sequence is TGTGCCACCAGCAGAGGGGATAGCGGGGGGCTCGAGCAGTACTTC. Its protein product is CATSRGDSGGLEQYF.